The 17 T cell receptor beta chains given below trace back to one sample, sequenced in a study of early stage breast cancer tumors. Produced via immunoSEQ multiplex PCR; TCRdb's table is partial and in-frame only. In the table there are nearly 25,000 clones, roughly 64% of which are singletons. The sequenced sample consisted of breast tumor tissue. Receptor source: a person aged 55 to 75 with breast cancer.

V gene TRBV5-1 combines with J gene TRBJ1-3; 7 bases fit TRBD1. Germline CDR1 SGHRS, CDR2 YFSETQ. CDR3 length equals 17 residues. The ends lost 4 bases at V and 0 bases at J; junction bases unmatched: 10. CDR3 amino acids: CASSEGQPGGSGNTIYF. Written as DNA, the CDR3 is TGCGCCAGCAGCGAGGGACAACCAGGGGGCTCTGGAAACACCATATATTTT.

The rearrangement joins TRBV30 to TRBJ2-7; tentatively, D is TRBD2 (5 bases). Trimming pared 1 base from V and 3 bases from J, leaving 7 bases between. The CDR3 covers 12 residues. In germline, CDR1 is GTSNPN, CDR2 SVGIG (reference sequence). Here the CDR3 DNA reads TGTGCCTGGAGTGGCGGGCTCTACGAGCAGTACTTC. This translates into CAWSGGLYEQYF.

The chain couples TRBV6-1 to TRBJ1-5, with 9 bases fitting TRBD1. Germline values: CDR1 MNHNS, CDR2 SASEGT. The CDR3 covers 16 residues. With 3 bases clipped from V and 6 bases from J, the junction kept 9 bases outside the gene matches. CDR3 in DNA: TGTGCCAGCAGTGATTCGGGACAGGGCTTGAGTCAGCCCCAGCATTTT. This translates into CASSDSGQGLSQPQHF.

The chain joins TRBV10-3 to TRBJ2-1; 7 bases match TRBD2. Trimming removed 3 bases from V and 9 bases from J; junction bases left unmatched: 11. The CDR3 is 15 residues long. Germline V gene sequence: CDR1 ENHRY, CDR2 SYGVKD. The CDR3 nucleotides are TGTGCCATCAGTGAAGGGGAGGGCCAGGTAGGTGAGCAGTTCTTC. The encoded protein is CAISEGEGQVGEQFF.

The chain joins TRBV2 to TRBJ2-7; 7 nucleotides align to TRBD1. Germline CDR1 reads SNHLY; CDR2 reads FYNNEI. The CDR3 is 15 amino acids. V was pared by 6 bases and J by 5 bases, with 13 bases of the junction left unmatched. This CDR3 is CASSGDRGAWDEQYF. CDR3 nucleotides: TGTGCCAGCAGCGGGGACAGAGGGGCTTGGGACGAGCAGTACTTC.

A few counts support this clone. The genes are TRBV7-7 and TRBJ2-5; tentative D call: TRBD1 (5 bases). The V end was cut by 5 bases, the J end by 4 bases, with 20 bases between. The CDR3 covers 16 residues. Germline loops: CDR1 SSHAT, CDR2 FNYEAQ (reference sequence). CDR3: CASSLTGDQGLETQYF. The CDR3 bases are TGTGCCAGCAGCCTGACGGGCGACCAGGGTCTAGAGACCCAGTACTTC. The entire variable domain, with the rest obtained from reference TRBV7-7 and TRBJ2-5, is as follows: GAGVSQSPRYKVTKRGQDVTLRCDPISSHATLYWYQQALGQGPEFLTYFNYEAQPDKSGLPSDRFSAERPEGSISTLTIQRTEQRDSAMYRCASSLTGDQGLETQYFGPGTRLLVL.

The chain employs TRBV11-2 and TRBJ1-5; D uncertain. V gave up 3 bases and J gave up 0 bases, with 9 bases separating them. CDR1 and CDR2 from the germline V gene are SGHAT and FQNNGV. The CDR3 loop spans 15 amino acids. The CDR3 sequence is CASSLGGISNQPQHF. The DNA of the CDR3 is TGTGCCAGCAGCTTGGGCGGGATTAGCAATCAGCCCCAGCATTTT.

This clone was counted a single time. The rearrangement joins TRBV7-9 to TRBJ1-1; maybe TRBD1 (5 bases). CDR3 size: 14 residues. CDR1 is SEHNR and CDR2 is FQNEAQ in the germline V gene (reference sequence). The V end was cut by 5 bases, the J end by 0 bases, with 10 bases between. The CDR3 reads CASSRGRMNTEAFF. For the CDR3, the DNA is TGTGCCAGCAGCAGGGGCAGAATGAACACTGAAGCTTTCTTT.

This chain connects TRBV30 to TRBJ1-2, with D unclear. The CDR3 loop spans 13 amino acids. V lost 2 bases and J lost 4, with 11 bases in between. Per germline, CDR1 GTSNPN and CDR2 SVGIG (reference sequence). CDR3 bases: TGTGCCTGGAGTCGGACTGGTAGCTATGGCTACACCTTC. It yields the protein CAWSRTGSYGYTF.

The V gene is TRBV7-2, the J gene TRBJ1-1, with 7 bases that match TRBD1. CDR1 is SGHTA and CDR2 is FQGNSA in the germline V gene. This CDR3 spans 14 amino acids. The V gene end was trimmed by 6 bases and the J gene end by 4 bases; junction bases not matched to a gene: 8. CDR3 bases: TGTGCCAGCAGTTTTAAAGGGGGCACCACTGAAGCTTTCTTT. This codes for CASSFKGGTTEAFF.

The V call is TRBV9, the J call TRBJ1-1; 7 bases fit TRBD1. Looked up from germline, CDR1 is SGDLS and CDR2 is YYNGEE. Germline trimming cut 5 bases from V and 1 base from J; bases unmatched to any gene: 5. This CDR3 spans 14 amino acids. CDR3 sequence (DNA): TGTGCCAGCAGGTGGACAGGCCAGAACACTGAAGCTTTCTTT. The encoded protein is CASRWTGQNTEAFF.

This clone has only one observation. The genes are TRBV6-5 and TRBJ2-7; TRBD1 matches at 7 bases. CDR3 length equals 15 residues. Germline trimming cut 6 bases from V and 1 base from J; bases unmatched to any gene: 9. The germline CDR1 and CDR2 sequences are MNHEY and SVGAGI. The CDR3 spells CASRPTGAKSYEQYF. The CDR3 DNA follows: TGTGCCAGCAGACCAACAGGGGCGAAGTCCTACGAGCAGTACTTC.

The chain employs TRBV19 and TRBJ2-7; D might be TRBD2 (6 bases). The ends were cut back, 5 bases at V and 7 bases at J, with 15 bases in the middle. In germline, CDR1 is LNHDA, CDR2 SQIVND (reference sequence). This CDR3 spans 13 amino acids. The CDR3 region has the DNA TGTGCCAGTAGTGTATTGCTGGGAGGTGAGCAGTACTTC. This encodes CASSVLLGGEQYF.

This clone showed up just a few times. This chain joins TRBV10-3 and TRBJ2-2, with TRBD2 as a possible D gene (5 bases). CDR1 is ENHRY, CDR2 SYGVKD, per germline. The CDR3 contains 14 residues. V lost 11 bases and J 0 bases, leaving 13 bases between the germline ends. The CDR3 loop is CAVQSGANTGELFF. The CDR3 DNA is TGTGCCGTACAGAGCGGAGCGAACACCGGGGAGCTGTTTTTT.

The rearrangement uses TRBV5-1 and TRBJ2-2, with TRBD2 identical over 7 bases. With V trimmed by 2 bases and J by 5 bases, 9 bases remained unmatched. Germline V gene lookup returns CDR1 SGHRS and CDR2 YFSETQ. The CDR3 consists of 16 residues. The CDR3 DNA reads TGCGCCAGCAGCTTTGGCCTAGCGGTCGGAACCGGGGAGCTGTTTTTT. It codes for CASSFGLAVGTGELFF.

This clone appeared a few times. This chain joins TRBV9 and TRBJ2-3; possibly TRBD1 for D (6 bases). This CDR3 has 13 amino acids. Trimming pared 4 bases from V and 8 bases from J, leaving 14 bases between. CDR1 and CDR2 from the germline V gene are SGDLS and YYNGEE. In DNA, the CDR3 is TGTGCCAGCAGCCAACAGGGCTTTGGTACGCAGTATTTT. Protein: CASSQQGFGTQYF.

The chain uses TRBV5-1 and TRBJ2-3; maybe TRBD2 (5 bases). Germline V gene lookup returns CDR1 SGHRS and CDR2 YFSETQ. This CDR3 is built from 13 residues. V was trimmed by 0 bases and J by 8 bases, leaving 10 bases between them. The CDR3 region is CASSLVGVTTQYF. CDR3 in DNA: TGCGCCAGCAGCTTGGTGGGAGTAACTACGCAGTATTTT.